These T cell receptor beta chains were read from a single sample in a study of cytomegalovirus exposure and HLA in healthy donors. Some clones are missing from TCRdb's copy, which holds only in-frame ones; the method was immunoSEQ multiplex PCR. This table holds tens of thousands of clones, 85% to 95% found once. Source material: PBMCs. These receptors were obtained from a young woman in good health and CMV-seronegative. Both conserved end residues are part of each CDR3. A D gene is named only where the DNA matches it firmly. The listing skips clone size in some rows; elsewhere it reads once, few, many or a size class.

>TRBV4-3|TRBD2|NA|TRBJ2-7
CASSHGLAGVYEQYF
TGCGCCAGCAGCCACGGACTAGCGGGAGTCTACGAGCAGTACTTC
>TRBV5-4|NA|once|TRBJ1-4
CASSSGHPGVANEKLFF
TGTGCCAGCAGCTCGGGACACCCGGGCGTGGCTAATGAAAAACTGTTTTTT
>TRBV7-2|TRBD1|NA|TRBJ2-5
CASSLLGGRIVETQYF
TGTGCCAGCAGCTTATTAGGGGGCCGGATCGTAGAGACCCAGTACTTC
>TRBV6-4|NA|once|TRBJ1-1
CASSDSSESTEAFF
TGTGCCAGCAGTGACTCGTCTGAGAGCACTGAGGCTTTCTTT
>TRBV30|NA|NA|TRBJ2-5
CAWSVNRVRETQYF
TGTGCCTGGAGTGTAAATCGGGTTCGGGAGACCCAGTACTTC
>TRBV25-1|TRBD1|few|TRBJ1-1
CASSDPDREGDTEAFF
TGTGCCAGCAGTGATCCCGACAGGGAAGGCGACACTGAAGCTTTCTTT
>TRBV10-1|NA|NA|TRBJ1-5
CASSEEHPDQPQHF
TGCGCCAGCAGTGAGGAGCACCCTGATCAGCCCCAGCATTTT
>TRBV6-1|NA|NA|TRBJ2-7
CASSFGGRAPYEQYF
TGTGCCAGCTCCTTCGGCGGGCGGGCTCCCTACGAGCAGTACTTC
>TRBV27|NA|NA|TRBJ2-3
CASSPTPGLLPTDTQYF
TGTGCCAGCAGTCCTACACCGGGACTCTTGCCCACAGATACGCAGTATTTT
>TRBV7-9|TRBD2|NA|TRBJ2-5
CASSLDTSEETQYF
TGTGCCAGCAGCTTAGACACTAGCGAAGAGACCCAGTACTTC
>TRBV6-1|TRBD2|NA|TRBJ2-5
CASRGGRALGETQYF
TGTGCCAGCAGGGGAGGGAGGGCCCTCGGGGAGACCCAGTACTTC
>TRBV5-6|NA|NA|TRBJ1-2
CASSSYPWQAFNYGYTF
TGTGCCAGCAGCTCCTACCCTTGGCAGGCTTTCAACTATGGCTACACCTTC
>TRBV4-2|TRBD2|NA|TRBJ2-1
CASSQDPGGSYNEQFF
TGTGCCAGCAGCCAAGATCCGGGGGGCTCCTACAATGAGCAGTTCTTC
>TRBV27|NA|NA|TRBJ1-4
CASSLGGVANEKLFF
TGTGCCAGCAGTTTGGGAGGGGTGGCTAATGAAAAACTGTTTTTT
>TRBV28|TRBD2|NA|TRBJ2-5
CASSSAAGVRETQYF
TGTGCCAGCAGTTCTGCAGCGGGAGTGAGGGAGACCCAGTACTTC
>TRBV7-8|TRBD1|NA|TRBJ1-5
CASSSDRANQPQHF
TGTGCCAGCAGCTCGGACAGGGCTAATCAGCCCCAGCATTTT
>TRBV28|TRBD1|NA|TRBJ1-2
CASTADRARGYTF
TGTGCCAGCACCGCCGACAGGGCGAGGGGCTACACCTTC
>TRBV7-9|TRBD1|NA|TRBJ2-7
CASSSPGQLTSRYF
TGTGCCAGCAGCTCTCCGGGACAGTTAACGTCAAGGTACTTC
>TRBV9|NA|NA|TRBJ2-3
CASSVGISGSTDTQYF
TGTGCCAGCAGCGTAGGGATTAGCGGATCCACAGATACGCAGTATTTT
>TRBV2|TRBD1|NA|TRBJ1-5
CASTMDRGGGQPQHF
TGTGCCAGCACCATGGACAGGGGAGGTGGACAGCCCCAGCATTTT